A single sample is the source of the 19 T cell receptor beta chains below, sequenced in a study of human T cells and chemical hapten exposure. The sample's time point: patch test 3, about 24 weeks after DPC sensitization. The treatment here: therapeutic diphenylcyclopropenone sensitization with weekly scalp DPC. TCRdb reprocessed the RACE reads with MiXCR, giving one entry per CDR3 protein. This table holds some 97,000 distinct CDR3 sequences, less than 35% found once. The specimen was whole blood, collected in connection with sensitization to the hapten diphenylcyclopropenone (DPC). The receptors shown here come from a middle-aged man with alopecia areata. Some clones in this sample may be carry-over from other donors' samples.

The rearrangement uses TRBV2 and TRBJ2-2; a weak D match, TRBD1 (6 bases). Germline V gives CDR1 SNHLY, CDR2 FYNNEI. Trimming cost V 10 bases and J 3 bases, with 21 bases left between them. The CDR3 is 16 residues long. The CDR3 loop reads CATNPFRDTYTGELFF. The CDR3 DNA sequence: TGTGCCACCAACCCTTTTAGGGACACCTACACCGGGGAGCTGTTTTTT.

In this sample, this clonotype turned up a few times. The chain combines TRBV6-2 or TRBV6-3 with TRBJ2-6; no clear D. Deletions cut 6 bases from V and 0 bases from J, with 6 bases between. Germline V gene lookup returns CDR1 MNHEY and CDR2 SVGEGT. This CDR3 comprises 14 residues. CDR3 DNA sequence: TGTGCCAGCAGCACTTTCTCTGGGGCCAACGTCCTGACTTTC. Its protein product is CASSTFSGANVLTF.

The genes are TRBV5-1 and TRBJ2-7; weak D call: TRBD2 (6 bases). V was shortened by 1 base and J by 1 base, with 12 bases between the two germline ends. CDR1 is SGHRS and CDR2 is YFSETQ in the germline V gene. This CDR3 region has 15 residues. DNA for the CDR3: TGCGCCAGCAGCTTGCACGGAGGGGTGTCCTACGAGCAGTACTTC. It specifies CASSLHGGVSYEQYF.

The chain carries TRBV6-5 and TRBJ2-7, with D maybe TRBD1 (6 bases). This CDR3 is built from 14 residues. Germline values: CDR1 MNHEY, CDR2 SVGAGI. V lost 6 bases, J lost 2 bases, and 14 bases lay in between. This CDR3 reads CASRRTAQTYEQYF. The CDR3 DNA sequence: TGTGCCAGCAGGCGGACAGCCCAGACCTACGAGCAGTACTTC.

This clonotype was counted a few times. This sequence joins TRBV7-2 and TRBJ2-5; a weak D match, TRBD1 (5 bases). V was trimmed by 1 base and J by 5 bases, leaving 17 bases between them. The CDR3 sequence is 16 residues long. CDR1 and CDR2 (germline): SGHTA, FQGNSA. The CDR3 sequence: CASSLVGAMMGETQYF. For the CDR3, the DNA is TGTGCCAGCAGCTTAGTAGGGGCCATGATGGGGGAGACCCAGTACTTC.

The chain's CDR3 is CASSPDRGLRNEQFF. Here the CDR3 DNA reads TGTGCCAGCAGTCCCGACAGGGGGCTTAGGAATGAGCAGTTCTTC. J is TRBJ2-1 and V is TRBV12-3 or TRBV12-4; TRBD1 matches 10 bases. The CDR3 has 15 amino acids. Trimming cost V 5 bases and J 7 bases; bases outside gene matches: 8.

This clonotype was detected a few times. This sequence joins TRBV7-8 and TRBJ2-1; TRBD2 aligns across 7 bases. Germline values: CDR1 SGHVS, CDR2 FQNEAQ. CDR3 size: 16 residues. With 5 bases clipped from V and 5 bases from J, the junction kept 12 bases outside the gene matches. This CDR3 reads CASSLLVPSGNNEQFF. DNA for the CDR3: TGTGCCAGCAGCCTCCTTGTGCCCAGCGGGAACAATGAGCAGTTCTTC.

The rearrangement joins TRBV20-1 to TRBJ2-7, with 8 bases lining up with TRBD1. CDR1 is DFQATT, CDR2 SNEGSKA, per germline (reference sequence). The CDR3 runs 13 residues. The J segment lost 11 bases and the V segment lost 0 bases, leaving 9 bases of the junction unmatched. CDR3 region: CSARDLSRDRKYF. The CDR3 region has the DNA TGCAGTGCTAGAGACCTAAGCCGGGACAGGAAGTACTTC.

This chain connects TRBV28 to TRBJ1-1, with 7 bases lining up with TRBD1. The germline V gene encodes CDR1 MDHEN and CDR2 SYDVKM. V lost 5 bases to trimming and J lost 5 bases; unmatched junction nucleotides: 8. The CDR3 runs 14 residues. CDR3 sequence (DNA): TGTGCCAGCAGTCAAGGGGGCACCGGGACTGAAGCTTTCTTT. It specifies CASSQGGTGTEAFF.

J is TRBJ2-1 and V is TRBV19; D tentatively fits TRBD1 or TRBD2 (5 bases each). Germline CDR1 reads LNHDA; CDR2 reads SQIVND (reference sequence). The CDR3 runs 14 residues. The V end was cut by 4 bases, the J end by 10 bases, with 17 bases between. The CDR3 here is CASSSPGPLTEQFF. The CDR3 nucleotides read TGTGCCAGTAGTAGTCCGGGACCGCTAACGGAGCAGTTCTTC.

The chain combines TRBV11-2 with TRBJ1-5; 8 bases agree with TRBD1. Looked up from germline, CDR1 is SGHAT and CDR2 is FQNNGV. The J segment lost 6 bases and the V segment lost 2 bases, leaving 3 bases of the junction unmatched. The CDR3 has 14 residues. The CDR3 loop reads CASSLNRGTQPQHF. The DNA of the CDR3 is TGTGCCAGCAGCTTAAACAGGGGGACTCAGCCCCAGCATTTT.

The chain employs TRBV29-1 and TRBJ2-3, with D possibly TRBD1 on 5 matching bases. From germline, CDR1 is SQVTM and CDR2 ANQGSEA. This CDR3 contains 13 residues. The V end was cut by 5 bases, the J end by 6 bases, with 15 bases between. CDR3 in DNA: TGCAGCGTTAGGGGTTTTGGGAAGGATACGCAGTATTTT. This sequence encodes CSVRGFGKDTQYF.

The sample holds a few counts of this clonotype. The CDR3 is CASTQQGEQYF. DNA of the CDR3: TGTGCCAGCACGCAACAAGGGGAGCAGTACTTC. This chain links TRBV3-1 with TRBJ2-7; no clear D. The CDR3 extends over 11 amino acids. Germline V gene data show CDR1 as LGHDT and CDR2 as YNNKEL (reference sequence). Trimming pared 7 bases from V and 7 bases from J, leaving 11 bases between.

The chain joins TRBV5-1 to TRBJ1-4, with D uncertain. Per the germline V gene, CDR1 is SGHRS and CDR2 is YFSETQ. Trimming shortened V by 4 bases and J by 4 bases, and 14 bases separated the two germline ends. CDR3 length: 15 residues. CDR3 DNA sequence: TGCGCCAGCAGCCGCGGTGGAGGTGATAATGAAAAACTGTTTTTT. It specifies CASSRGGGDNEKLFF. The whole variable domain, remainder taken from reference TRBV5-1 and TRBJ1-4, is KAGVTQTPRYLIKTRGQQVTLSCSPISGHRSVSWYQQTPGQGLQFLFEYFSETQRNKGNFPGRFSGRQFSNSRSEMNVSTLELGDSALYLCASSRGGGDNEKLFFGSGTQLSVL.

As DNA, the CDR3 is TGTGCCACCCGGAGGGACGGCGGCGGCAATCAGCCCCAGCATTTT. Translating it yields CATRRDGGGNQPQHF. The chain combines TRBV19 with TRBJ1-5; maybe TRBD1 (5 bases). V lost 10 bases and J lost 2, with 18 bases in between. Germline V CDR1 and CDR2: LNHDA, SQIVND (reference sequence). This CDR3 is built from 15 residues.

This clonotype was recorded many times. The chain carries TRBV12-3 or TRBV12-4 and TRBJ2-7; D is unresolved. The CDR3 length is 14 residues. V was pared by 1 base and J by 3 bases, with 10 bases between. The CDR3 reads CASSLEVRRYEQYF. Here the CDR3 DNA reads TGTGCCAGCAGTTTAGAGGTCAGGCGCTACGAGCAGTACTTC.

In its sample, this clonotype was seen a few times. This rearrangement joins TRBV12-3 or TRBV12-4 to TRBJ2-1; D may match TRBD1 or TRBD2 (6 bases each). This CDR3 has 12 residues. Trimming shortened V by 5 bases and J by 9 bases, and 11 bases separated the two germline ends. CDR3 amino acids: CASSERGVEQFF. The CDR3 DNA sequence: TGTGCCAGCAGTGAAAGGGGGGTTGAGCAGTTCTTC.

This clonotype has only a few counts. The chain joins TRBV20-1 to TRBJ2-5, with D tentatively TRBD1 (5 bases). The V end lost 1 base, the J end lost 5 bases, and 14 bases lay between the germline ends. CDR3 length: 14 residues. Germline V gives CDR1 DFQATT, CDR2 SNEGSKA (reference sequence). CDR3: CSARVGVSDETQYF. DNA of the CDR3: TGCAGTGCTAGAGTAGGGGTGAGCGATGAGACCCAGTACTTC.

This clonotype was detected only once. The chain joins TRBV3-1 to TRBJ2-1, with 11 bases identical to TRBD2. CDR3 length equals 14 residues. The V gene end was trimmed by 6 bases and the J gene end by 9 bases; junction bases not matched to a gene: 7. Germline CDR1 is LGHDT and CDR2 is YNNKEL (reference sequence). The CDR3, as DNA: TGTGCCAGCAGGTCTAGCGGGAGGATCAGTGAGCAGTTCTTC. Protein: CASRSSGRISEQFF.